Described below is a single T cell receptor (beta chain) sequence and its context. This entry comes from a study of blood T cell repertoires in COVID-19. The overall study: Sites in the United States, Italy and Spain provided acute and convalescent COVID-19 samples.

The CDR3 contains 15 residues. CDR1 LGHDT and CDR2 YNNKEL come from the germline V gene (reference sequence). V was clipped by 4 bases and J by 2 bases; unmatched bases: 3. Source study methods: How many nucleated cells were present was estimated from reference gene primer amplification. Using immunoSEQ multiplex PCR, the repertoire was profiled, and TCRdb retains in-frame clones only, with some absent. The D gene and trimming were derived from the DNA, and the V and J assignments and clone size from that table. The sample shows more than 250,000 clones, roughly 84% of them seen only once. The chain links TRBV3-1 (or the pseudogene TRBV3-2) to TRBJ2-7; 12 positions match TRBD2. The sequencing input was peripheral blood. The clonotype originates from a man between 45 and 60 years old with active or convalescent COVID-19. The chain's CDR3 is CASSLGLAGTYEQYF. The CDR3 DNA reads TGTGCCAGCAGCCTTGGACTAGCGGGAACCTACGAGCAGTACTTC.